Listed below are T cell receptor beta chains from one sample, sequenced in a study of OX40 agonist ivuxolimab in advanced cancers. Repertoires were generated with immunoSEQ multiplex PCR, while TCRdb's copy carries only in-frame clones and drops some. This sample has about 90,000 clones, with roughly 88% found just once. The material was CD4+ or CD8+ T cells sorted from blood, obtained in a trial of the OX40 agonist ivuxolimab. These TCRs come from an adult with an advanced solid tumor such as melanoma, head and neck, liver or kidney cancer. Both conserved end residues are part of each CDR3. The D gene is left open where the match is weak. Clone size appears in some rows only: once, few, many, or a class for an expanded clone.

>-|-|TRBJ2-5|TRBV18
TGTGCCAGCTCACCGAAAGAGACCCAGTACTTC
CASSPKETQYF
>-|-|TRBJ2-7|TRBV7-7
TGTGCCAGCAGCTTAGTCCTGGGGCTCGAGCAGTACTTC
CASSLVLGLEQYF
>-|TRBD2|TRBJ2-1|TRBV10-3
TGTGCCATCAGTGGGGGAGTTAGCGGGTCCTACAATGAGCAGTTCTTC
CAISGGVSGSYNEQFF
>-|-|TRBJ1-5|TRBV10-3
TGTGCCATCAGTGCTTATAGCAATCAGCCCCAGCATTTT
CAISAYSNQPQHF
>-|-|TRBJ2-7|TRBV28
TGTGCCAGCAGCCTGACCTACGAGCAGTACTTC
CASSLTYEQYF
>-|-|TRBJ2-1|TRBV4-3
TGCGCCAGCAGCCCACGGGATTTAGGGCACTATGAGCAGTTCTTC
CASSPRDLGHYEQFF
>-|TRBD1|TRBJ1-2|TRBV7-8
TGTGCCAGCAGCTTAAGGGCAGGGGGCGGCTATGGCTACACCTTC
CASSLRAGGGYGYTF
>-|-|TRBJ2-1|TRBV28
TGTGCCAGCAGTTTTGCACAGGGCCATGAGCAGTTCTTC
CASSFAQGHEQFF
>-|TRBD1|TRBJ1-2|TRBV19
TGTGCCAGTAAGAAACTCGGACAGGGTAGTGGGTATGGCTACACCTTC
CASKKLGQGSGYGYTF
>once|TRBD2|TRBJ2-2|TRBV11-2
TGTGCCAGCAGCTTAGGAATCGGGAGGAAGGGCACCGGGGAGCTGTTTTTT
CASSLGIGRKGTGELFF
>-|-|TRBJ1-2|TRBV7-9
TGTGCCAGCAGCTTAGCAGACAGGCGCGGGCGGGGCTACACCTTC
CASSLADRRGRGYTF
>-|-|TRBJ2-7|TRBV10-1
TGCGCCAGCAAAAGTTACGAGCAGTACTTC
CASKSYEQYF
>-|TRBD1|TRBJ1-2|TRBV5-1
TGCGCCAGCGCAAATCAGGGGGACGGCTACACCTTC
CASANQGDGYTF